A single sample is the source of the 17 T cell receptor beta chains below, sequenced in a study of T-cell memory formation after mild COVID-19. In TCRdb, the 5' RACE reads were re-called with MiXCR into one record per CDR3 protein. The sample contains around 470,000 distinct CDR3 sequences, around 20% of which appear only once. Material: PBMCs or a T cell subset sorted from them (not recorded which). The receptors were sampled from an adult woman who had mild COVID-19 (a few samples of this study predate the infection). Cell type and time point are not known.

In its sample, this clonotype was seen a few times. The chain links TRBV4-1 to TRBJ1-6; no clear D. V was shortened by 0 bases and J by 7 bases, with 7 bases between the two germline ends. Germline CDR1 reads MGHRA; CDR2 reads YSYEKL. The CDR3 is made up of 14 amino acids. The CDR3 DNA reads TGCGCCAGCAGCCAAGAAGGAGGGAATTCACCCCTCCACTTT. This translates into CASSQEGGNSPLHF.

This clonotype was counted ten times or more. This sequence joins TRBV4-1 and TRBJ2-7; TRBD1 might be the D (5 bases). The CDR3 has 15 residues. Germline V lookup: CDR1 MGHRA, CDR2 YSYEKL. Trimming took 0 bases from V and 3 from J, leaving 12 bases between them. CDR3 amino acids: CASSQDQGSNYEQYF. The DNA for the CDR3 is TGCGCCAGCAGCCAAGACCAGGGAAGTAACTACGAGCAGTACTTC.

This clonotype turned up a few times. The chain links TRBV4-3 to TRBJ2-3; D is perhaps TRBD2 (5 bases). The V end was cut by 0 bases, the J end by 1 base, with 14 bases between. The CDR3 totals 17 residues. The germline V gene has CDR1 LGHNA and CDR2 YSLEER. Written as DNA, the CDR3 is TGCGCCAGCAGCCAAGATTGGGCGGAGCGGCGCACAGATACGCAGTATTTT. The encoded protein is CASSQDWAERRTDTQYF.

This clonotype showed up just a few times. The chain has TRBV6-2 or TRBV6-3 and TRBJ2-1; 9 bases fit TRBD1. Trimming at V came to 6 bases and at J to 2 bases, leaving 5 bases not matched to a gene. Germline V gene data show CDR1 as MNHEY and CDR2 as SVGEGT. CDR3 size: 15 residues. As DNA, the CDR3 is TGTGCCAGCAGGTCAGACAGGGGGGCCTACAATGAGCAGTTCTTC. Protein product: CASRSDRGAYNEQFF.

In the case of this clonotype: Just one base apart from a much larger clone, this may be a read error. The rearrangement joins TRBV3-1 to TRBJ1-1; D ambiguous. Germline CDR1 LGHDT, CDR2 YNNKEL (reference sequence). The CDR3 has 11 amino acids. Deletions cut 5 bases from V and 4 bases from J, with 5 bases between. The CDR3 protein is CASSVSTEAFF. DNA of the CDR3: TGTGCCAGCAGCGTATCCACTGAAGCTTTCTTT.

The chain recombines TRBV3-1 with TRBJ2-5; 16 bases line up with TRBD2. The CDR3 spans 16 residues. Germline V CDR1 and CDR2: LGHDT, YNNKEL (reference sequence). J lost 3 bases, V lost 3 bases, and 1 base had no gene match. The CDR3 bases are TGTGCCAGCAGCCAGGGACTAGCGGGAGGGAAAGAGACCCAGTACTTC. This gives the protein CASSQGLAGGKETQYF.

In its sample, this clonotype was seen a few times. The chain joins TRBV7-6 to TRBJ2-7, with D unclear. This CDR3 is built from 13 residues. From germline, CDR1 is SGHVS and CDR2 FNYEAQ. V lost 5 bases, J lost 1 base, and 9 bases lay in between. The CDR3 protein is CASSESVSYEQYF. As DNA, the CDR3 is TGTGCCAGCAGCGAGAGCGTGTCCTACGAGCAGTACTTC.

The chain joins TRBV4-2 to TRBJ2-4; D not resolved. The CDR3 spans 12 residues. CDR1 is LGHNA and CDR2 is YNFKEQ in the germline V gene. V dropped 1 base and J dropped 13 bases, with 11 bases sitting between them. The CDR3: CASSQGFGLQYF. CDR3 DNA: TGTGCCAGCAGCCAAGGGTTTGGCCTGCAGTACTTC.

This clonotype was found a few times. This rearrangement joins TRBV27 to TRBJ1-5, with a possible D match to TRBD1 (5 bases). V shed 3 bases and J shed 5 bases, with 8 bases lying between them. Germline V gives CDR1 MNHEY, CDR2 SMNVEV (reference sequence). The CDR3 consists of 13 residues. The CDR3 DNA is TGTGCCAGCAGTTTCGACAGCTATCAGCCCCAGCATTTT. As protein: CASSFDSYQPQHF.

The chain employs TRBV3-1 and TRBJ2-7, with 13 bases aligning to TRBD2. CDR1 is LGHDT, CDR2 YNNKEL, per germline (reference sequence). CDR3 length: 15 amino acids. V shed 4 bases and J 6 bases; nucleotides not matched to a gene: 6. The CDR3 loop is CASSLVGLAGAEQYF. DNA of the CDR3: TGTGCCAGCAGCCTAGTAGGACTAGCGGGAGCCGAGCAGTACTTC.

This clonotype was recorded at least ten times. The V and J genes are TRBV12-3 or TRBV12-4 and TRBJ2-5; D ambiguous. The CDR3 length is 15 residues. Trimming cost V 2 bases and J 2 bases, with 12 bases left between them. CDR3 in amino acids: CASSLSFHSQETQYF. Here the CDR3 DNA reads TGTGCCAGCAGTTTATCCTTCCACTCTCAAGAGACCCAGTACTTC.

Comment on this clonotype: A much larger clone differs from this one at a single base, so this may be a read error. The rearrangement links TRBV12-3 or TRBV12-4 to TRBJ2-3; 9 nucleotides agree with TRBD1. With 2 bases clipped from V and 4 bases from J, the junction kept 4 bases outside the gene matches. The CDR3 sequence is 15 residues long. The CDR3, as DNA: TGTGCCAGCAGTTTAACCGGGACAGGGCCAGATACGCAGTATTTT. It is translated as CASSLTGTGPDTQYF.

V gene TRBV21-1 combines with J gene TRBJ1-1. TRBV21-1 is assigned pseudogene status. The CDR3 spans 12 residues. CDR3 sequence (DNA): TGTGCCAGCAGCAAAGTTGCGGAATACGCTTTCTTT. This codes for CASSKVAEYAFF.

The chain carries TRBV7-9 and TRBJ1-1; D remains unclear. The length of the CDR3 is 14 residues. Trimming removed 4 bases from V and 4 bases from J, with 13 bases in between. CDR1 is SEHNR and CDR2 is FQNEAQ in the germline V gene (reference sequence). The CDR3 protein is CASSSITGITEAFF. In nucleotides, the CDR3 is TGTGCCAGCAGCTCCATAACGGGGATCACTGAAGCTTTCTTT. Using reference TRBV7-9 and TRBJ1-1 for the parts outside the CDR3, the full variable domain is DTGVSQNPRHKITKRGQNVTFRCDPISEHNRLYWYRQTLGQGPEFLTYFQNEAQLEKSRLLSDRFSAERPKGSFSTLEIQRTEQGDSAMYLCASSSITGITEAFFGQGTRLTVV.

The rearrangement joins TRBV12-3 or TRBV12-4 to TRBJ1-1; D not resolved. V was clipped by 4 bases and J by 2 bases, with 8 bases between them. The length of the CDR3 is 13 residues. CDR3 in DNA: TGTGCCAGCAGTTCCGAGGCCAACACTGAAGCTTTCTTT. Translated, it gives CASSSEANTEAFF.

This clonotype has just a few counts. The rearrangement links TRBV6-2 or TRBV6-3 to TRBJ2-1; 14 nucleotides agree with TRBD2. From germline, CDR1 is MNHEY and CDR2 SVGEGT. V was clipped by 6 bases and J by 9 bases; unmatched bases: 7. The CDR3 spans 15 residues. CDR3 residues: CASRAGTSGRGEQFF. The CDR3 DNA follows: TGTGCCAGCAGAGCCGGGACTAGCGGGAGAGGTGAGCAGTTCTTC.

This clonotype has only a few counts. The chain links TRBV2 to TRBJ2-3; 10 positions match TRBD1. CDR1 and CDR2 (germline): SNHLY, FYNNEI. V lost 7 bases and J lost 4; bases outside the gene matches: 11. The CDR3 length is 16 residues. DNA of the CDR3: TGTGCCAGCATTAAATTCGACAGGGGGCGCGCAGATACGCAGTATTTT. Its protein product is CASIKFDRGRADTQYF.